The 16 T cell receptor beta chains in this list originate from one sample, sequenced in a study of untreated major depressive disorder. Study outcomes and limitations: Depressed patients' CD4+ T cells carried increased TRBV05-01 (Vbeta 5.1) usage versus control CD4+ T cells.

Sequenced by immunoSEQ multiplex PCR; TCRdb stores in-frame clones only, minus some. The sample yields roughly 17,000 clones, 80% to 95% seen once. Antigen specificity for these receptors is unknown. Material: CD4+ T cells from PBMCs. These receptors originate from a woman between 40 and 55 years old with major depressive disorder.

The chain employs TRBV7-3 and TRBJ1-5; 8 bases align to TRBD1. V trimming: 3 bases; J trimming: 0 bases; junction bases outside the gene matches: 4. Germline values: CDR1 SGHTA, CDR2 FQGTGA. The CDR3 length is 16 residues. CDR3 DNA sequence: TGTGCCAGCAGCTTTAGGACAGGGTGTAGCAATCAGCCCCAGCATTTT. It specifies CASSFRTGCSNQPQHF.

This chain uses TRBV11-2 with TRBJ1-3; D unresolved. Trimming shortened V by 0 bases and J by 4 bases, and 4 bases separated the two germline ends. In germline, CDR1 is SGHAT, CDR2 FQNNGV. This CDR3 region has 13 residues. This CDR3 reads CASSLEIGNTIYF. CDR3 bases: TGTGCCAGCAGCTTAGAAATCGGAAACACCATATATTTT.

To note about this clone: The identical CDR3 is also encoded by other nucleotide sequences in the sample. The chain's CDR3 is CASSYSRTGGGYGYTF. Here the CDR3 DNA reads TGTGCCAGCAGTTACTCCCGGACAGGGGGCGGCTATGGCTACACCTTC. V gene TRBV6-5 combines with J gene TRBJ1-2; TRBD1 matches 11 bases. Germline CDR1 MNHEY, CDR2 SVGAGI. J lost 4 bases, V lost 0 bases, and 4 bases had no gene match. The CDR3 runs 16 residues.

In nucleotides, the CDR3 is TGTGCCAGCAGCTTAACCGGGACCTATGGCTACACCTTC. Its protein is CASSLTGTYGYTF. The chain carries TRBV7-9 and TRBJ1-2; tentative D call: TRBD1 (5 bases). The CDR3 sequence is 13 residues long. V was clipped by 2 bases and J by 4 bases, with 8 bases between them. Germline V gene sequence: CDR1 SEHNR, CDR2 FQNEAQ (reference sequence).

The genes are TRBV30 and TRBJ1-4; no clear D gene. Germline V gene sequence: CDR1 GTSNPN, CDR2 SVGIG (reference sequence). Trimming took 2 bases from V and 4 from J, leaving 5 bases between them. CDR3 length equals 12 residues. CDR3 nucleotides: TGTGCCTGGAGTACGGGTAATGAAAAACTGTTTTTT. Protein: CAWSTGNEKLFF.

The chain has TRBV5-8 and TRBJ1-2; no firm D call. The CDR3 extends over 13 amino acids. The V and J ends lost 0 bases and 2 bases respectively, with 5 bases between them. The germline gives CDR1 SGHTS, CDR2 YDEGEE. CDR3 sequence reads: CASSLGNNYGYTF. CDR3 bases: TGTGCCAGCAGCTTGGGGAACAACTATGGCTACACCTTC.

The chain employs TRBV5-5 and TRBJ1-2; 10 bases match TRBD1. V lost 0 bases to trimming and J lost 7 bases; unmatched junction nucleotides: 0. CDR3 length: 13 residues. CDR1 and CDR2 from the germline V gene are SGHKS and YYEKEE (reference sequence). CDR3 coding DNA: TGTGCCAGCAGCTTGGGACAGGGGGCTGGCTACACCTTC. Its protein is CASSLGQGAGYTF.

The genes are TRBV30 and TRBJ2-7; either TRBD1 or TRBD2 may fit D (7 bases each). Germline loops: CDR1 GTSNPN, CDR2 SVGIG (reference sequence). V lost 2 bases, J lost 7 bases, and 18 bases lay in between. The CDR3 covers 14 residues. The CDR3 bases are TGTGCCTGGAGTTCTGGCGGGAGCAGGGGGGAGCAGTACGTC. Amino acid sequence: CAWSSGGSRGEQYV.

The rearrangement uses TRBV5-1 and TRBJ2-7; D is perhaps TRBD1 or TRBD2 (5 bases each). This CDR3 has 14 amino acids. V was trimmed by 0 bases and J by 2 bases, leaving 9 bases between them. Germline V gene lookup returns CDR1 SGHRS and CDR2 YFSETQ. CDR3 loop: CASSLGMGAYEQYF. CDR3 nucleotides: TGCGCCAGCAGCTTGGGTATGGGGGCCTACGAGCAGTACTTC.

V usage is TRBV5-1 and J usage is TRBJ2-7; weak D call: TRBD2 (6 bases). The V and J ends lost 0 bases and 2 bases respectively, with 15 bases between them. This CDR3 comprises 16 residues. Germline V gene lookup returns CDR1 SGHRS and CDR2 YFSETQ. The CDR3 here is CASSLGPRGLAYEQYF. The CDR3 DNA follows: TGCGCCAGCAGCTTGGGTCCTCGGGGACTGGCCTACGAGCAGTACTTC.

This clone has only a few counts. The J gene is TRBJ2-1, the V gene TRBV19; D unclear. This CDR3 has 11 residues. Germline CDR1 and CDR2: LNHDA and SQIVND (reference sequence). Trimming cost V 5 bases and J 5 bases, with 4 bases left between them. The CDR3 nucleotides read TGTGCCAGTAGTGCACACAATGAGCAGTTCTTC. Its translation is CASSAHNEQFF.

CDR3 in amino acids: CASSQVQERCNGEQYV. In nucleotides, the CDR3 is TGTGCCAGCAGCCAAGTTCAAGAAAGGTGCAATGGCGAGCAGTACGTC. This sequence joins TRBV14 and TRBJ2-7, with no clear D. CDR1 is SGHDN and CDR2 is FVKESK in the germline V gene. The CDR3 spans 16 residues. V shed 1 base and J shed 6 bases, with 19 bases lying between them.

The V gene is TRBV6-1, the J gene TRBJ2-2; TRBD2 matches 15 bases. Germline V gives CDR1 MNHNS, CDR2 SASEGT. This CDR3 spans 20 amino acids. J was trimmed by 7 bases and V by 3 bases; bases with no gene match: 15. CDR3 DNA sequence: TGTGCCAGCAGTGACCCGGGACTAGCGGGAGGCGTTTCACTGGTCGGGGAGCTGTTTTTT. This encodes CASSDPGLAGGVSLVGELFF.

The chain has TRBV6-1 and TRBJ2-6; D is undetermined. The CDR3 totals 15 residues. The germline gives CDR1 MNHNS, CDR2 SASEGT. With 6 bases removed from V and 0 bases from J, the gap between germline ends came to 9 bases. The CDR3, as DNA: TGTGCCAGCAGGTTTACCGTCTCTGGGGCCAACGTCCTGACTTTC. Protein: CASRFTVSGANVLTF.

The chain links TRBV12-5 to TRBJ1-1; tentatively, D is TRBD1 (5 bases). Germline assignment: CDR1 LGHNT and CDR2 FRNRAP. The CDR3 contains 15 residues. V dropped 8 bases and J dropped 4 bases, with 20 bases sitting between them. The CDR3 protein is CASMGQGRPATEAFF. In nucleotides, the CDR3 is TGTGCTAGTATGGGCCAGGGTCGACCGGCCACTGAAGCTTTCTTT.

This chain's CDR3 is CASSLWGYEQYF. The CDR3 bases are TGTGCCAGCAGCTTGTGGGGCTACGAGCAGTACTTC. The J gene is TRBJ2-7, the V gene TRBV7-6; D uncertain. V was pared by 3 bases and J by 3 bases, with 6 bases between. Looked up from germline, CDR1 is SGHVS and CDR2 is FNYEAQ. The CDR3 loop spans 12 amino acids.